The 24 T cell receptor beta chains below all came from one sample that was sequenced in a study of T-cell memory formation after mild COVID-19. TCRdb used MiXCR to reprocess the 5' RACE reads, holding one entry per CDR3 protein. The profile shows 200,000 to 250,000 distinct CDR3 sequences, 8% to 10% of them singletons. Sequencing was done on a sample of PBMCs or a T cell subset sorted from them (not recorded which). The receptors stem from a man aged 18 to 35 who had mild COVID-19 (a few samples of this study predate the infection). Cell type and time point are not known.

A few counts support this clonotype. The CDR3: CASRWASTGELFF. The CDR3 nucleotides read TGTGCCAGCAGATGGGCTAGCACCGGGGAGCTGTTTTTT. The rearrangement links TRBV27 to TRBJ2-2; D unresolved. Trimming pared 6 bases from V and 4 bases from J, leaving 9 bases between. The CDR3 covers 13 residues. Germline lookup yields CDR1 MNHEY and CDR2 SMNVEV (reference sequence).

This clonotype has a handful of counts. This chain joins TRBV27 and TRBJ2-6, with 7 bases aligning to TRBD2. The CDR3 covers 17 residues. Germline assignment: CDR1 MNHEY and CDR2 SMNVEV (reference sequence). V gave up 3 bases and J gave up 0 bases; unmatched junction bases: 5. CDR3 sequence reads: CASSFQGLSSGANVLTF. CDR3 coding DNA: TGTGCCAGCAGTTTTCAGGGACTAAGCTCTGGGGCCAACGTCCTGACTTTC.

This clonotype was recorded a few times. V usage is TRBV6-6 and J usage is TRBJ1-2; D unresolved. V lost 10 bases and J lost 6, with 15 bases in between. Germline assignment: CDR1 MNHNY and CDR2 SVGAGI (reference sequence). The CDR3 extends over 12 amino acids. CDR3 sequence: CATFSGVDGYTF. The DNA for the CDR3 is TGTGCCACCTTTAGCGGGGTGGATGGCTACACCTTC.

CDR3 protein: CASSLGTALQETQYF. Written as DNA, the CDR3 is TGTGCCAGCAGCTTGGGGACAGCCCTCCAAGAGACCCAGTACTTC. V gene TRBV7-2 combines with J gene TRBJ2-5; 7 bases are shared with TRBD1. Germline trimming cut 3 bases from V and 1 base from J; bases unmatched to any gene: 5. The CDR3 spans 15 residues. Germline V gene lookup returns CDR1 SGHTA and CDR2 FQGNSA.

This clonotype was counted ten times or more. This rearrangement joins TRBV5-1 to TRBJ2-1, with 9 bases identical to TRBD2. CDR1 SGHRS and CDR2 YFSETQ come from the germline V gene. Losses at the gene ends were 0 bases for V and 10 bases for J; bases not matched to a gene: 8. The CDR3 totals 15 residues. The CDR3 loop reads CASSLGAGGEREQFF. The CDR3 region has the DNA TGCGCCAGCAGCTTGGGAGCGGGGGGCGAGCGGGAGCAGTTCTTC. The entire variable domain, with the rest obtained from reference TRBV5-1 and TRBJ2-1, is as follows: KAGVTQTPRYLIKTRGQQVTLSCSPISGHRSVSWYQQTPGQGLQFLFEYFSETQRNKGNFPGRFSGRQFSNSRSEMNVSTLELGDSALYLCASSLGAGGEREQFFGPGTRLTVL.

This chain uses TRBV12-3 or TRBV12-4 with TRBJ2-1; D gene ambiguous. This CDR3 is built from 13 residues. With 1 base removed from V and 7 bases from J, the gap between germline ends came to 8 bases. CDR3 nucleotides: TGTGCCAGCAGTTTAGGGGCTCTGAATGAGCAGTTCTTC. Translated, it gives CASSLGALNEQFF.

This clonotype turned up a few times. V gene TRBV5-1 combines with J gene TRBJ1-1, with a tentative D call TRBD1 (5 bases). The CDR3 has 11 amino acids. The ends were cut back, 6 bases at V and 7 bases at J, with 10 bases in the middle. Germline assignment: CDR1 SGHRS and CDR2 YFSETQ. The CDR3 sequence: CASMGGSEAFF. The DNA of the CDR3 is TGCGCCAGCATGGGGGGGAGTGAAGCTTTCTTT.

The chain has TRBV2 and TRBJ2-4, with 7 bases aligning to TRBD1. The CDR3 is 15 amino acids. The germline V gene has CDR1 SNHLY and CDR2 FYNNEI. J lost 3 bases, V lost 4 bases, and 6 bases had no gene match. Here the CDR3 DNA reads TGTGCCAGCAGTGGAGGGGGCAGCGTCAAAAACATTCAGTACTTC. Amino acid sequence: CASSGGGSVKNIQYF.

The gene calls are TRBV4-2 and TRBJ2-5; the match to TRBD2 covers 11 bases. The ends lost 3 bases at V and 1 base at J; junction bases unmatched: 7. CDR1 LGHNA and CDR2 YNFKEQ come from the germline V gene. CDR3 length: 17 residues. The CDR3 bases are TGTGCCAGCAGCCAGTATCTAGCGGGGGGAATCCAAGAGACCCAGTACTTC. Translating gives CASSQYLAGGIQETQYF.

In DNA, the CDR3 is TGCAGTGCGGAGGGACTTGAAGCTTTCTTT. This codes for CSAEGLEAFF. The chain combines TRBV20-1 with TRBJ1-1; D is possibly TRBD1 (5 bases). Germline V gene sequence: CDR1 DFQATT, CDR2 SNEGSKA (reference sequence). This CDR3 spans 10 amino acids. V lost 6 bases, J lost 7 bases, and 9 bases lay in between.

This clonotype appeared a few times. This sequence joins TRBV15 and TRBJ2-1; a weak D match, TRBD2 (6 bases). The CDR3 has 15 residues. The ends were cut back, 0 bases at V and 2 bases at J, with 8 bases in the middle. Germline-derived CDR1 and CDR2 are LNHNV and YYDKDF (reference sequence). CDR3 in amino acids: CATSRDGRTYNEQFF. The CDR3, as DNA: TGTGCCACCAGCAGAGATGGGAGGACCTACAATGAGCAGTTCTTC.

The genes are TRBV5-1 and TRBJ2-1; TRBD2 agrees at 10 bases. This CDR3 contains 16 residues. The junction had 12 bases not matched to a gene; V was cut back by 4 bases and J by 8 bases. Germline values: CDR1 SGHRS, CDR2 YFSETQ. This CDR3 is CASSRERGGGLDEQFF. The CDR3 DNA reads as TGCGCCAGCAGCAGGGAGCGGGGGGGAGGACTTGATGAGCAGTTCTTC.

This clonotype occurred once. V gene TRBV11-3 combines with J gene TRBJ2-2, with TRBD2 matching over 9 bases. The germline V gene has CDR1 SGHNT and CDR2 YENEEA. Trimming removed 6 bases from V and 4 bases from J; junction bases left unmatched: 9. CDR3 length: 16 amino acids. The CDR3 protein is CASSHRASGVTGELFF. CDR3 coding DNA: TGTGCCAGCAGTCACCGTGCTAGCGGGGTCACCGGGGAGCTGTTTTTT.

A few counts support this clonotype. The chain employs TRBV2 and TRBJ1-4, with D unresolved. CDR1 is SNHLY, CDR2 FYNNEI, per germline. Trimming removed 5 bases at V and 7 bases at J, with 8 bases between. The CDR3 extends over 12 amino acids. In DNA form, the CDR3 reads TGTGCCAGCAGTTACAGCGGTGAAAAACTGTTTTTT. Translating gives CASSYSGEKLFF.

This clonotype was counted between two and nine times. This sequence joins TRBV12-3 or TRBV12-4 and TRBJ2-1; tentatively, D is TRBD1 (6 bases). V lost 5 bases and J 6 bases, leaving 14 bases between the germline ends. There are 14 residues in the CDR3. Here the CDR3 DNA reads TGTGCCAGCAGTCCACAGGGAATTGGCAATGAGCAGTTCTTC. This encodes CASSPQGIGNEQFF.

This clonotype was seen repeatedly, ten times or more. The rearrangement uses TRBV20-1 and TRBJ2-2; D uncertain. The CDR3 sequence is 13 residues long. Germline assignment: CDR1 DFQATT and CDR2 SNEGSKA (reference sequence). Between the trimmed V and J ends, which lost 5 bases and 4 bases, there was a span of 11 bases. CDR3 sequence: CSALGRGTGELFF. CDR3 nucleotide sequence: TGCAGTGCTCTCGGACGAGGCACCGGGGAGCTGTTTTTT.

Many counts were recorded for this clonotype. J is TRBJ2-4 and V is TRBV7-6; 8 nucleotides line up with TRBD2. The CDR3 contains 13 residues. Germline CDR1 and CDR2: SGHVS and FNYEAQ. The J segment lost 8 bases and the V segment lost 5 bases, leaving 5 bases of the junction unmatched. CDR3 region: CASSTPGGDIQYF. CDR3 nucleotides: TGTGCCAGCAGCACGCCGGGGGGGGACATTCAGTACTTC.

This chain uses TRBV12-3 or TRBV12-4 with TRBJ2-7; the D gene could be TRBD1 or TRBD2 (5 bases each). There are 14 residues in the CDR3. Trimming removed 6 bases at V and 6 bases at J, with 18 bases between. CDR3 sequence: CASSHTPGTGEQYV. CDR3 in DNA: TGTGCCAGCAGCCATACCCCAGGGACGGGCGAGCAGTACGTC.

CDR3 region: CASRTEGLDTQYF. The CDR3 nucleotides are TGCGCCAGCAGAACCGAGGGTCTGGATACGCAGTATTTT. The J gene is TRBJ2-3, the V gene TRBV5-1; D may be TRBD2 (5 bases). This CDR3 contains 13 residues. V was cut by 5 bases and J by 6 bases, with 13 bases left in between. Germline CDR1 SGHRS, CDR2 YFSETQ.

For the CDR3, the DNA is TGTGCCAGCAGCCCATTCGGGCGGGGGGCAGTCTACGAGCAGTACTTC. Translating gives CASSPFGRGAVYEQYF. The chain has TRBV7-9 and TRBJ2-7; 8 positions match TRBD2. This CDR3 has 16 amino acids. From germline, CDR1 is SEHNR and CDR2 FQNEAQ (reference sequence). Unmatched junction bases numbered 12, after V lost 5 bases and J lost 3 bases.

The CDR3 region has the DNA TGTGCCAAGGGGCTTGGGAGCAATCAGCCCCAGCATTTT. This sequence encodes CAKGLGSNQPQHF. The chain joins TRBV2 to TRBJ1-5, with D perhaps matching TRBD1 (5 bases). The CDR3 consists of 13 residues. CDR1 is SNHLY, CDR2 FYNNEI, per germline. The ends were cut back, 10 bases at V and 1 base at J, with 11 bases in the middle.

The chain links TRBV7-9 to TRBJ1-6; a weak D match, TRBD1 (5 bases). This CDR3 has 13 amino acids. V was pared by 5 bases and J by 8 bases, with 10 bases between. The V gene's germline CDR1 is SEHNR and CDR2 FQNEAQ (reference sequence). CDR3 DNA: TGTGCCAGCAGCCTTGAACAGGATTCACCCCTCCACTTT. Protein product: CASSLEQDSPLHF.

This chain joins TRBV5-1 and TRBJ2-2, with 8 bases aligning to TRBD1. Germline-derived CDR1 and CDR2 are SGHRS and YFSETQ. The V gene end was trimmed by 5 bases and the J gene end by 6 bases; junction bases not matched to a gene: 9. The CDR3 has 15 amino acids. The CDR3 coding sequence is TGCGCCAGCAGAGGGGCCAGGGGGCTCGCCGGGGAGCTGTTTTTT. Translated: CASRGARGLAGELFF.

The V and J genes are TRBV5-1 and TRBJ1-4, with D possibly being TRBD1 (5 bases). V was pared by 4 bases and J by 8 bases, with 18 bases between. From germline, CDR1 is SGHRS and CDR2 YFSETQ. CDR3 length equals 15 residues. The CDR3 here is CASSPHQGSEEKLFF. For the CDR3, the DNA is TGCGCCAGCAGCCCTCATCAGGGAAGTGAAGAAAAACTGTTTTTT.